The T cell receptor (beta chain) described here comes from a study of blood T cell repertoires in COVID-19. Study-level information: Material from acute and convalescent COVID-19 was sourced from the United States, Italy and Spain. The cDNA or gDNA used as material had been derived from T cells, B-cell-depleted T cells, or PBMCs.

Under the authors' procedure: Reference gene primer amplification gave estimated nucleated cell counts. Profiling relied on immunoSEQ multiplex PCR, and the TCRdb table lists in-frame clones only, not all of them. V and J calls and clone size follow that table, whereas D and trimming were derived from the DNA. The sample gives about 190,000 clones, 75% to 90% of which show up once; roughly 2.2% is in the top ten. Germline CDR1 is SEHNR and CDR2 is FQNEAQ (reference sequence). The CDR3 length is 15 residues. The V segment lost 1 base and the J segment 6 bases; nucleotides outside the gene matches: 2. This chain joins TRBV7-9 and TRBJ2-1, with 11 bases identical to TRBD2. The clonotype was recovered from a man between 65 and 79 years old with active or convalescent COVID-19. Sequenced sample: peripheral blood. The CDR3 here is CASSLDGLAGNEQFF. CDR3 sequence (DNA): TGTGCCAGCAGCTTAGACGGACTAGCGGGCAATGAGCAGTTCTTC. Filled out from reference TRBV7-9 and TRBJ2-1, the complete variable domain reads DTGVSQNPRHKITKRGQNVTFRCDPISEHNRLYWYRQTLGQGPEFLTYFQNEAQLEKSRLLSDRFSAERPKGSFSTLEIQRTEQGDSAMYLCASSLDGLAGNEQFFGPGTRLTVL.